This TCR beta chain was found in a study of blood T cells in healthy people across ages. This clonotype has just a few counts. The antigen remains undetermined. The study, taken as a whole, reports: Those diversity estimates obtained from one million T cells were thought to be underestimates.

Then a second PCR, running about 6 to 12 cycles, was carried out with a sample-barcoded 5' primer and a J-beta primer mix. TCRdb used MiXCR to reprocess the 5' RACE reads, holding one entry per CDR3 protein. This sample has 1.5 million to 1.8 million distinct CDR3 sequences, with around 40% found just once. The germline CDR1 and CDR2 sequences are DFQATT and SNEGSKA (reference sequence). The CDR3 is 15 residues long. With V trimmed by 0 bases and J by 4 bases, 8 bases remained unmatched. Sequences were obtained from blood. The gene calls are TRBV20-1 and TRBJ1-2; 7 bases agree with TRBD1. This TCR was sampled from a woman between 18 and 29 years old in good health. CDR3 in DNA: TGCAGTGCTAGAGATCCAGGGGGAGCAGCCTATGGCTACACCTTC. Its protein is CSARDPGGAAYGYTF.